A selection of T cell receptor beta chains follows, all from one sample in a study of blood T cells in healthy people across ages. TCRdb passed the 5' RACE reads through MiXCR, listing each CDR3 protein once. Counted here are 1.5 million to 2 million distinct CDR3 sequences, roughly 50% occurring once; the ten biggest clones make up over 2%. Sequencing was carried out using blood. These receptors all come from a woman aged 40 to 50 in good health. The CDR3 runs from the conserved cysteine through the conserved F or W. Fields, in order: V gene, J gene, clone size, D gene, CDR3 DNA, CDR3 protein. D genes are given only for firm matches. For some rows the clone size is stated as once, few or many, or as a class when expanded; others skip it.

V: TRBV11-2; J: TRBJ1-5; size: NA; D: NA; DNA: TGTGCCAGCAGCTTAGTGACAGGTGAACAGCCCCAGCATTTT; CDR3: CASSLVTGEQPQHF
V: TRBV7-9; J: TRBJ1-4; size: once; D: TRBD1; DNA: TGTGCCAGCAGCAACAGGGGGGAGGCTAATGAAAAACTGTTTTTT; CDR3: CASSNRGEANEKLFF
V: TRBV13; J: TRBJ2-1; size: NA; D: TRBD2; DNA: TGTGCCAGCAGCTCCCCTAGCGGGGGGGCCCTCTACAATGAGCAGTTCTTC; CDR3: CASSSPSGGALYNEQFF
V: TRBV4-2; J: TRBJ2-3; size: NA; D: TRBD2; DNA: TGTGCCAGCAGAGGGACTAGCGGGGCCGGTCGGTATTTT; CDR3: CASRGTSGAGRYF
V: TRBV20-1; J: TRBJ2-1; size: few; D: NA; DNA: TGCAGTGCCTCGGGACCCCGCTCCTACAATGAGCAGTTCTTC; CDR3: CSASGPRSYNEQFF
V: TRBV7-2; J: TRBJ2-7; size: few; D: TRBD2; DNA: TGTGCCAGCAGCACGGGGACTAGCGGGGCAACCTACGAGCAGTACTTC; CDR3: CASSTGTSGATYEQYF
V: TRBV4-3; J: TRBJ2-1; size: NA; D: TRBD2; DNA: TGCGCCAGCAGCCAACGTGGGTCCGGGGGGGCCGGGTACAATGAGCAGTTCTTC; CDR3: CASSQRGSGGAGYNEQFF
V: TRBV18; J: TRBJ2-5; size: once; D: NA; DNA: TGTGCCAGCTCACATTCAAAGGGTTCACAAGAGACCCAGTACTTC; CDR3: CASSHSKGSQETQYF
V: TRBV7-9; J: TRBJ2-1; size: few; D: TRBD2; DNA: TGTGCCAGCAGCTTTAGTGTTACGGGGGGGCCGCATGAGCAGTTCTTC; CDR3: CASSFSVTGGPHEQFF
V: TRBV4-2; J: TRBJ2-3; size: NA; D: TRBD2; DNA: TGTGCCAGCAGCCAAGCCCTTAGCGGGGGGGCATCGGATACGCAGTATTTT; CDR3: CASSQALSGGASDTQYF
V: TRBV29-1; J: TRBJ2-5; size: NA; D: TRBD1; DNA: TGCAGCGCTGACCGGACAGGGGTTGAGACCCAGTACTTC; CDR3: CSADRTGVETQYF
V: TRBV5-1; J: TRBJ2-5; size: NA; D: NA; DNA: TGCGCCAGCAGCTTATCCGCGGGGCGGTACAATGAGCAGTACTTC; CDR3: CASSLSAGRYNEQYF
V: TRBV7-2; J: TRBJ2-5; size: NA; D: NA; DNA: TGTGCCAGCAGCTATTCGACAGTAGCCCCGGGGACCCAGTACTTC; CDR3: CASSYSTVAPGTQYF
V: TRBV20-1; J: TRBJ2-1; size: NA; D: NA; DNA: TGCAGTGCTCCAATTCCAACTTACAATGAGCAGTTCTTC; CDR3: CSAPIPTYNEQFF
V: TRBV3-1; J: TRBJ2-5; size: NA; D: NA; DNA: TGTGCCAGCAGCCCCCCGGTAGGACGACGGGTCCTCGAGACCCAGTACTTC; CDR3: CASSPPVGRRVLETQYF
V: TRBV11-2; J: TRBJ2-1; size: NA; D: TRBD2; DNA: TGTGCCAGCAGCTTAGGGAGACTAGCCGAGAATAACAATGAGCAGTTCTTC; CDR3: CASSLGRLAENNNEQFF
V: TRBV27; J: TRBJ2-1; size: NA; D: TRBD1; DNA: TGTGCCAGCACCCCATCCGGGACAGGGGGCTGGTATGAGCAGTTCTTC; CDR3: CASTPSGTGGWYEQFF
V: TRBV27; J: TRBJ2-5; size: NA; D: TRBD1; DNA: TGTGCCAGCAGTTCTGGGATATGGACAGGGGGCGAGACCCAGTACTTC; CDR3: CASSSGIWTGGETQYF
V: TRBV27; J: TRBJ1-6; size: NA; D: NA; DNA: TGTGCCAGCGGACCATACCTGGACACCTATAATTCACCCCTCCACTTT; CDR3: CASGPYLDTYNSPLHF
V: TRBV29-1; J: TRBJ2-3; size: NA; D: TRBD2; DNA: TGCAGCGTTCGGGGATTGGTAGCGGGGGACACAGATACGCAGTATTTT; CDR3: CSVRGLVAGDTDTQYF
V: TRBV5-1; J: TRBJ1-2; size: NA; D: NA; DNA: TGCGCCAGCAGCCCTGGTGGGGGCACCTATATAGGATATGGCTACACCTTC; CDR3: CASSPGGGTYIGYGYTF
V: TRBV7-8; J: TRBJ2-1; size: NA; D: NA; DNA: TGTGCCAGCAGCCCGGATGAAACCTACAATGAGCAGTTCTTC; CDR3: CASSPDETYNEQFF
V: TRBV6-6; J: TRBJ2-5; size: few; D: NA; DNA: TGTGCCAGCAGTTATTTGTCTTTCCAAGAGACCCAGTACTTC; CDR3: CASSYLSFQETQYF
V: TRBV2; J: TRBJ1-1; size: NA; D: NA; DNA: TGTGCCAGCGCGGACCGTGGAAACTCTGAAGCTTTCTTT; CDR3: CASADRGNSEAFF
V: TRBV6-2/TRBV6-3; J: TRBJ2-7; size: NA; D: NA; DNA: TGTGCCAGCAGTTACAACCCACCAAAGGCCTACGAGCAGTACTTC; CDR3: CASSYNPPKAYEQYF
V: TRBV11-2; J: TRBJ2-6; size: NA; D: TRBD1; DNA: TGTGCCAGCATCAGTCCCGGGACAGTTTCAGGGGCCAACGTCCTGACTTTC; CDR3: CASISPGTVSGANVLTF
V: TRBV12-3/TRBV12-4; J: TRBJ1-2; size: once; D: NA; DNA: TGTGCCAGCAGTCCTAGGTACGGGGCCGGGATTTTCTATGGCTACACCTTC; CDR3: CASSPRYGAGIFYGYTF
V: TRBV28; J: TRBJ1-4; size: NA; D: NA; DNA: TGTGCCAGCAGTCCTACTAGGACAGTCAATGAAAAACTGTTTTTT; CDR3: CASSPTRTVNEKLFF
V: TRBV7-9; J: TRBJ1-5; size: NA; D: NA; DNA: TGTGCCAGCAGCTTAGCGACAGATAGCAATCAGCCCCAGCATTTT; CDR3: CASSLATDSNQPQHF
V: TRBV14; J: TRBJ2-7; size: few; D: TRBD1; DNA: TGTGCCAGCAGCCAAGATCTGATCCGGGACAGGGGCTACGAGCAGTACTTC; CDR3: CASSQDLIRDRGYEQYF
V: TRBV20-1; J: TRBJ2-7; size: NA; D: NA; DNA: TGCAGTGCTAGAGGAGGGACACTTAATAGCTACGAGCAGTACTTC; CDR3: CSARGGTLNSYEQYF
V: TRBV12-3/TRBV12-4; J: TRBJ2-6; size: few; D: TRBD2; DNA: TGTGCCAGCAGTTTCGGACTAGCGGGGAGCTCTGGGGCCAACGTCCTGACTTTC; CDR3: CASSFGLAGSSGANVLTF
V: TRBV29-1; J: TRBJ2-7; size: NA; D: NA; DNA: TGCAGCGTTGCGAGCCCCGACAGGATCTACGAGCAGTACTTC; CDR3: CSVASPDRIYEQYF
V: TRBV7-9; J: TRBJ2-1; size: NA; D: NA; DNA: TGTGCCAGCAGCTTATGGGGGGCCTCATTATCCAATGAGCAGTTCTTC; CDR3: CASSLWGASLSNEQFF
V: TRBV15; J: TRBJ1-2; size: NA; D: TRBD1; DNA: TGTGCCACCAGCAGACCTGGGACAGGGCGCAACTATGGCTACACCTTC; CDR3: CATSRPGTGRNYGYTF
V: TRBV6-2/TRBV6-3; J: TRBJ2-1; size: NA; D: NA; DNA: TGTGCCAGCAGCAACTCACACAACAATGAGCAGTTCTTC; CDR3: CASSNSHNNEQFF
V: TRBV5-8; J: TRBJ2-7; size: few; D: NA; DNA: TGTGCCAGCAATCCGGAGGGCTACGAGCAGTACTTC; CDR3: CASNPEGYEQYF
V: TRBV20-1; J: TRBJ1-2; size: once; D: NA; DNA: TGCAGTGCTCTGGACAGACCGACTAACTATGGCTACACCTTC; CDR3: CSALDRPTNYGYTF
V: TRBV20-1; J: TRBJ2-1; size: NA; D: NA; DNA: TGCAGTGCCCTACTTTGGGGGGATGAGCAGTTCTTC; CDR3: CSALLWGDEQFF
V: TRBV27; J: TRBJ2-1; size: few; D: NA; DNA: TGTGCCAGCAGCGGTGGGACAAGGAATGAGCAGTTCTTC; CDR3: CASSGGTRNEQFF
V: TRBV27; J: TRBJ1-5; size: NA; D: NA; DNA: TGTGCCAGCAGTCTGTCGGAGATCAATCAGCCCCAGCATTTT; CDR3: CASSLSEINQPQHF
V: TRBV24-1; J: TRBJ2-5; size: once; D: NA; DNA: TGTGCCACCAGTGCCTTAGGATACAATGAGCAGTACTTC; CDR3: CATSALGYNEQYF
V: TRBV13; J: TRBJ1-1; size: NA; D: TRBD1; DNA: TGTGCCAGCAGCCTAAGACAGGGAGTTCTGAACACTGAAGCTTTCTTT; CDR3: CASSLRQGVLNTEAFF
V: TRBV10-2; J: TRBJ2-4; size: NA; D: TRBD1; DNA: TGCGCCAGCAGTGCCACCGGGACAGGGCTGGAAGCCAAAAACATTCAGTACTTC; CDR3: CASSATGTGLEAKNIQYF
V: TRBV20-1; J: TRBJ2-7; size: NA; D: TRBD2; DNA: TGCAGTGCTAGAGACCAGCGGGGGCTCCCTGGCGAGCAGTACTTC; CDR3: CSARDQRGLPGEQYF
V: TRBV6-5; J: TRBJ2-1; size: NA; D: TRBD2; DNA: TGTGCCAGCAGAAAGGGGACTAGCGACTACAATGAGCAGTTCTTC; CDR3: CASRKGTSDYNEQFF
V: TRBV5-1; J: TRBJ1-4; size: NA; D: TRBD1; DNA: TGCGCCAGCACCCGGGACAGACCGTTTGAAGAAAAACTGTTTTTT; CDR3: CASTRDRPFEEKLFF
V: TRBV10-3; J: TRBJ1-2; size: NA; D: NA; DNA: TGTGCCAGCACGTCAGGACCTAGTGGCTACACCTTC; CDR3: CASTSGPSGYTF
V: TRBV20-1; J: TRBJ2-5; size: NA; D: NA; DNA: TGCAGTGCTAGACACCGCGGGGGCCCCTACCAAGCGACCCAGTACTTC; CDR3: CSARHRGGPYQATQYF
V: TRBV27; J: TRBJ1-1; size: once; D: NA; DNA: TGTGCCAGCAGTTCCTTCACGGGTAGGAACACTGAAGCTTTCTTT; CDR3: CASSSFTGRNTEAFF
V: TRBV20-1; J: TRBJ1-2; size: NA; D: NA; DNA: TGCAGTGCTAGAAGAGGCCGGGGAGGAGGCTATGGCTACACCTTC; CDR3: CSARRGRGGGYGYTF
V: TRBV5-5; J: TRBJ2-2; size: NA; D: NA; DNA: TGTGCCAGCAGCTTGACGGGACATACAACCGGGGAGCTGTTTTTT; CDR3: CASSLTGHTTGELFF
V: TRBV6-6; J: TRBJ2-5; size: few; D: NA; DNA: TGTGCCAGCCTCCGGCAGTATACAGAGACCCAGTACTTC; CDR3: CASLRQYTETQYF